These 27 T cell receptor beta chains share one sample of origin, sequenced in a study of shared clonotypes between healthy human individuals. Here immunoSEQ multiplex PCR was the method, and the copy in TCRdb shows in-frame clones only, minus some. The sample lists about 2.4 million clones, just over 90% occurring once. The sequenced sample was naive CD4+ T cells sorted from blood. Subset described: CD45RA+ positively selected. The receptor source for this set is a man aged 18 to 29 in good health.

The rearrangement uses TRBV29-1 and TRBJ1-1; 8 nucleotides line up with TRBD1. With V trimmed by 0 bases and J by 1 base, 10 bases remained unmatched. The CDR3 totals 17 residues. Germline CDR1 and CDR2: SQVTM and ANQGSEA. The CDR3 nucleotides are TGCAGCGTTGAAGATCCCCAGGGGGCCGCGGCGAACACTGAAGCTTTCTTT. Its translation: CSVEDPQGAAANTEAFF.

CDR3 DNA sequence: TGTGCCAGCAGTCCCCAGGGGGCAGATACGCAGTATTTT. It yields the protein CASSPQGADTQYF. The chain carries TRBV2 and TRBJ2-3; 7 bases are a match to TRBD1. With V trimmed by 5 bases and J by 4 bases, 3 bases remained unmatched. This CDR3 region has 13 residues. Germline values: CDR1 SNHLY, CDR2 FYNNEI.

This chain uses TRBV5-1 with TRBJ2-7; perhaps TRBD1 as D (7 bases). The length of the CDR3 is 16 residues. Germline V lookup: CDR1 SGHRS, CDR2 YFSETQ. V lost 4 bases and J 2 bases, leaving 19 bases between the germline ends. The CDR3 here is CASSPQSGGGTYEQYF. Here the CDR3 DNA reads TGCGCCAGCAGCCCTCAGAGTGGAGGGGGCACCTACGAGCAGTACTTC.

On this clone itself: Other DNA sequences of this sample code for an identical CDR3. V and J are TRBV30 and TRBJ1-1; D gene uncertain. V shed 0 bases and J shed 5 bases, with 7 bases lying between them. CDR3 length: 12 amino acids. Germline V lookup: CDR1 GTSNPN, CDR2 SVGIG (reference sequence). Here the CDR3 DNA reads TGTGCCTGGAGTGTCAGCCGGACTGAAGCTTTCTTT. It translates to CAWSVSRTEAFF.

V is TRBV6-5 and J is TRBJ2-7, with D perhaps given as TRBD1 or TRBD2 (6 bases each). Germline V gene sequence: CDR1 MNHEY, CDR2 SVGAGI. The CDR3 sequence is 15 residues long. V gave up 5 bases and J gave up 3 bases, with 17 bases separating them. The DNA of the CDR3 is TGTGCCAGCAGTCACAGGGCGGGGACACTCTACGAGCAGTACTTC. The encoded protein is CASSHRAGTLYEQYF.

As to this clone: At one end, the junction sequence differs from germline, possibly due to a read error. The chain combines TRBV28 with TRBJ2-2; 9 nucleotides align to TRBD1. Germline V lookup: CDR1 MDHEN, CDR2 SYDVKM. The CDR3 loop spans 14 amino acids. The CDR3 sequence: CASRGTGTGAELFF. The DNA for the CDR3 is TGTGCAAGCAGGGGGACAGGGACCGGCGCGGAGCTGTTTTTT. Supplemented by reference TRBV28 and TRBJ2-2, the full variable domain reads DVKVTQSSRYLVKRTGEKVFLECVQDMDHENMFWYRQDPGLGLRLIYFSYDVKMKEKGDIPEGYSVSREKKERFSLILESASTNQTSMYLCASRGTGTGAELFFGEGSRLTVL.

This chain links TRBV5-4 with TRBJ2-5; 7 bases are a match to TRBD1. TRBJ2-7 explains the end of the DNA better; the J call may be wrong. The length of the CDR3 is 16 residues. Germline lookup yields CDR1 SGHNT and CDR2 YYREEE (reference sequence). CDR3 DNA: TGTGCCAGCAGCCCTCTTCCGGGACAGAATTCCTACGAGCAGTACTTC. Its translation is CASSPLPGQNSYEQYF.

The V gene is TRBV19, the J gene TRBJ2-2, with D perhaps matching TRBD2 (5 bases). Germline V lookup: CDR1 LNHDA, CDR2 SQIVND (reference sequence). The CDR3 has 16 residues. V was pared by 2 bases and J by 0 bases, with 10 bases between. CDR3 sequence reads: CASSIMTTSNTGELFF. For the CDR3, the DNA is TGTGCCAGTAGTATAATGACTACCTCGAACACCGGGGAGCTGTTTTTT.

CDR3 loop: CASSPRLTDTNYGYTF. As DNA, the CDR3 is TGTGCCAGCTCACCAAGGTTGACGGATACTAACTATGGCTACACCTTC. The chain combines TRBV18 with TRBJ1-2; no reliable D call. V was pared by 2 bases and J by 0 bases, with 13 bases between. This CDR3 spans 16 amino acids. Germline CDR1 reads KGHSH; CDR2 reads LQKENI.

This clone was found once. This sequence joins TRBV29-1 and TRBJ2-7; D tentatively reads TRBD1 or TRBD2 (5 bases each). Per the germline V gene, CDR1 is SQVTM and CDR2 is ANQGSEA. V lost 5 bases and J 1 base, leaving 9 bases between the germline ends. This CDR3 region has 12 residues. CDR3 sequence reads: CSVRGASYEQYF. The CDR3 DNA follows: TGCAGCGTTCGAGGGGCTTCCTACGAGCAGTACTTC.

About this clone itself: The identical CDR3 is also encoded by other nucleotide sequences in the sample. The chain couples TRBV4-2 to TRBJ2-7; the D is unclear. V lost 4 bases and J lost 1, with 8 bases in between. CDR1 and CDR2 (germline): LGHNA, YNFKEQ. The CDR3 length is 13 residues. CDR3 coding DNA: TGTGCCAGCAGCCGGGTCGGGTCCTACGAGCAGTACTTC. Amino acid sequence: CASSRVGSYEQYF.

The chain couples TRBV2 to TRBJ2-3, with 8 positions matching TRBD2. This CDR3 contains 15 residues. The trim removed 6 bases at V and 0 bases at J, leaving 5 bases unmatched. CDR1 is SNHLY and CDR2 is FYNNEI in the germline V gene. CDR3 nucleotide sequence: TGTGCCAGCAGGGCCTCTAGCGGGAGCACAGATACGCAGTATTTT. Amino acid sequence: CASRASSGSTDTQYF.

This sequence joins TRBV6-1 and TRBJ1-4, with D perhaps TRBD1 (5 bases). Trimming left V 6 bases short and J 7 bases short, with 12 bases between. The germline gives CDR1 MNHNS, CDR2 SASEGT. The CDR3 length is 13 residues. The CDR3, as DNA: TGTGCCAGCAGGAGGGCGGGGGTTGAAAAACTGTTTTTT. As protein: CASRRAGVEKLFF.

The chain is built from TRBV28 and TRBJ2-7, with D perhaps matching TRBD1 (5 bases). The CDR3 extends over 13 amino acids. Germline lookup yields CDR1 MDHEN and CDR2 SYDVKM. Trimming shortened V by 3 bases and J by 6 bases, and 12 bases separated the two germline ends. In nucleotides, the CDR3 is TGTGCCAGCAGTTTTCACGGCCAGGGCGAGCAGTACTTC. Residues: CASSFHGQGEQYF.

J is TRBJ2-1 and V is TRBV11-2; the match to TRBD2 covers 7 bases. The V segment lost 3 bases and the J segment 5 bases; nucleotides outside the gene matches: 7. Germline-derived CDR1 and CDR2 are SGHAT and FQNNGV. This CDR3 is 15 amino acids long. CDR3 bases: TGTGCCAGCAGCTTTAGTGGGAGGGCCGACAATGAGCAGTTCTTC. This sequence encodes CASSFSGRADNEQFF. The complete variable domain, with remaining parts taken from reference TRBV11-2 and TRBJ2-1, reads EAGVAQSPRYKIIEKRQSVAFWCNPISGHATLYWYQQILGQGPKLLIQFQNNGVVDDSQLPKDRFSAERLKGVDSTLKIQPAKLEDSAVYLCASSFSGRADNEQFFGPGTRLTVL.

On this clone itself: The identical CDR3 is also encoded by other nucleotide sequences in the sample. This rearrangement joins TRBV6-1 to TRBJ2-5; 8 bases align to TRBD1. Germline V gene lookup returns CDR1 MNHNS and CDR2 SASEGT. There are 13 residues in the CDR3. With V trimmed by 4 bases and J by 5 bases, 3 bases remained unmatched. As DNA, the CDR3 is TGTGCCAGCAGTGTCGACAGGGGTGAGACCCAGTACTTC. This translates into CASSVDRGETQYF.

Only one count was recorded for this clone. Other DNA sequences in the sample encode the same CDR3. The V gene is TRBV28, the J gene TRBJ2-7; unclear D gene. The CDR3 has 12 amino acids. The V gene lost 3 bases and the J gene lost 3 bases, with 6 bases spanning the gap. Germline lookup yields CDR1 MDHEN and CDR2 SYDVKM. The CDR3 region has the DNA TGTGCCAGCAGTTTGTTAGGCTACGAGCAGTACTTC. Amino acids: CASSLLGYEQYF.

The rearrangement links TRBV7-9 to TRBJ2-2; possible D gene TRBD2, 6 bases. V dropped 7 bases and J dropped 4 bases, with 19 bases sitting between them. In germline, CDR1 is SEHNR, CDR2 FQNEAQ (reference sequence). CDR3 length: 16 residues. The CDR3 nucleotides read TGTGCCAGCACCATACAGCGGGCGGGTTCCACCGGGGAGCTGTTTTTT. Translated, it gives CASTIQRAGSTGELFF.

In regard to this clone: This same CDR3 is encoded by further DNA sequences in the sample. The genes are TRBV5-1 and TRBJ2-2; TRBD2 aligns across 7 bases. This CDR3 has 15 amino acids. After removal of 0 bases from V and 4 bases from J, the junction contained 3 bases not matched to a gene. Germline V lookup: CDR1 SGHRS, CDR2 YFSETQ. CDR3 amino acids: CASSLERGGTGELFF. For the CDR3, the DNA is TGCGCCAGCAGCTTGGAGCGGGGTGGCACCGGGGAGCTGTTTTTT.

J is TRBJ2-1 and V is TRBV30; 7 bases line up with TRBD2. There are 15 residues in the CDR3. Germline loops: CDR1 GTSNPN, CDR2 SVGIG (reference sequence). V was pared by 4 bases and J by 4 bases, with 10 bases of the junction left unmatched. This CDR3 reads CAWKKGLAVYNEQFF. The DNA of the CDR3 is TGTGCCTGGAAGAAGGGCCTAGCGGTTTACAATGAGCAGTTCTTC.

The chain uses TRBV18 and TRBJ1-6; 9 bases are shared with TRBD1. V lost 2 bases, J lost 6 bases, and 5 bases stayed unmatched. The CDR3 sequence is 16 residues long. CDR1 and CDR2 (germline): KGHSH, LQKENI. The CDR3 DNA sequence: TGTGCCAGCTCACCATCCCGGGACAGGGTTAATTCACCCCTCCACTTT. Amino acids: CASSPSRDRVNSPLHF.

Only one count was recorded for this clone. CDR3 sequence: CASRRGLAVYEQYF. In DNA form, the CDR3 reads TGTGCCAGCAGAAGGGGACTAGCGGTCTACGAGCAGTACTTC. The chain carries TRBV5-6 and TRBJ2-7; 11 bases fit TRBD2. Germline CDR1 is SGHDT and CDR2 is YYEEEE. The CDR3 contains 14 residues. The V gene end was trimmed by 5 bases and the J gene end by 3 bases; junction bases not matched to a gene: 4. The whole variable domain, filled in from reference TRBV5-6 and TRBJ2-7, reads DAGVTQSPTHLIKTRGQQVTLRCSPKSGHDTVSWYQQALGQGPQFIFQYYEEEERQRGNFPDRFSGHQFPNYSSELNVNALLLGDSALYLCASRRGLAVYEQYFGPGTRLTVT.

The chain recombines TRBV6-5 with TRBJ1-1, with D tentatively TRBD1 (5 bases). The V gene lost 8 bases and the J gene lost 0 bases, with 13 bases spanning the gap. Germline lookup yields CDR1 MNHEY and CDR2 SVGAGI. CDR3 length: 14 residues. The CDR3 DNA reads TGTGCCAGCGGACTCGGAGGGGTGAACACTGAAGCTTTCTTT. Protein product: CASGLGGVNTEAFF.

The chain recombines TRBV6-5 with TRBJ2-1; D perhaps matches TRBD1 (5 bases). The CDR3 spans 14 residues. CDR1 is MNHEY and CDR2 is SVGAGI in the germline V gene. V was pared by 7 bases and J by 6 bases, with 16 bases between. The CDR3 reads CASTDGGRVNEQFF. The CDR3, as DNA: TGTGCCAGCACCGACGGCGGCAGGGTCAATGAGCAGTTCTTC.

The chain joins TRBV6-5 to TRBJ2-5; D might be TRBD2 (6 bases). This CDR3 has 15 amino acids. V lost 2 bases and J lost 4, with 14 bases in between. The germline CDR1 and CDR2 sequences are MNHEY and SVGAGI. This CDR3 reads CASSYEGRRSETQYF. As DNA, the CDR3 is TGTGCCAGCAGTTACGAAGGGAGGAGATCAGAGACCCAGTACTTC.

The gene calls are TRBV4-1 and TRBJ2-3; D is tentatively TRBD1 or TRBD2 (5 bases each). This CDR3 spans 15 amino acids. Trimming removed 0 bases from V and 9 bases from J, with 16 bases in between. In germline, CDR1 is MGHRA, CDR2 YSYEKL. CDR3: CASSQEDGTGRTQYF. For the CDR3, the DNA is TGCGCCAGCAGCCAAGAAGACGGGACGGGAAGGACGCAGTATTTT.

Comment on this clone: Other DNA sequences within the sample encode an identical CDR3. This sequence joins TRBV6-5 and TRBJ2-1; maybe TRBD1 (6 bases). Trimming cost V 2 bases and J 9 bases, with 8 bases left between them. The CDR3 runs 12 residues. The V gene's germline CDR1 is MNHEY and CDR2 SVGAGI. The CDR3 region is CASSYLGGEQFF. The CDR3 coding sequence is TGTGCCAGCAGTTACCTAGGGGGTGAGCAGTTCTTC.